The T cell receptor (beta chain) under discussion was sequenced for a study of beta chain features in type 1 diabetes. Study-wide results and caveats: Fewer insertions but more deletions were seen at VDJ junctions in type 1 diabetes patients. Within each of all four CD4+ subsets, Type 1 diabetes patients had TCRB CDR3s that were moderately but significantly shorter.

This clone has just a few counts. The target antigen is unknown. Isolated RNA was reverse transcribed in full, so expressed TCRB transcripts were sequenced. The assay was immunoSEQ multiplex PCR, and TCRdb's table has in-frame clones only and misses some. The sample has fewer than 900,000 clones, roughly a sixth seen once. The source of this sequence is a young woman in good health. The sample was naive CD4+ T cells from blood.

In DNA form, the CDR3 reads TGTGCCAGCAGCCCCTACACCCTAGCGGATTACACCGGGGAGCTGTTTTTT. This encodes CASSPYTLADYTGELFF. The chain carries TRBV7-3 and TRBJ2-2, with 7 bases fitting TRBD2. V lost 5 bases to trimming and J lost 3 bases; unmatched junction nucleotides: 12. Per germline, CDR1 SGHTA and CDR2 FQGTGA. This CDR3 has 17 residues.